These 22 T cell receptor beta chains share one sample of origin, sequenced in a study of neurological immune-mediated disorders. TCRdb called the 5' RACE reads again in MiXCR, with one record for every CDR3 protein. Of 100,000 or so distinct CDR3 sequences in the sample, roughly 3.5% were seen once. The source material was PBMCs. Receptor source: a young woman with multiple sclerosis.

This clonotype was observed at least ten times. This chain joins TRBV20-1 and TRBJ2-7; no reliable D call. V was trimmed by 3 bases and J by 6 bases, leaving 24 bases between them. Germline V gene data show CDR1 as DFQATT and CDR2 as SNEGSKA (reference sequence). This CDR3 comprises 16 residues. The CDR3: CSASDPPGRFGVEQYF. CDR3 DNA sequence: TGCAGTGCTAGTGACCCCCCCGGGCGCTTTGGGGTCGAGCAGTACTTC.

Many counts were recorded for this clonotype. This chain connects TRBV5-1 to TRBJ2-7, with D perhaps being TRBD1 or TRBD2 (7 bases each). Germline assignment: CDR1 SGHRS and CDR2 YFSETQ. V was shortened by 4 bases and J by 0 bases, with 14 bases between the two germline ends. This CDR3 region has 15 residues. The CDR3 region has the DNA TGCGCCAGCAGCCCCAGGGGGGGGAGCTCCTACGAGCAGTACTTC. Amino acid sequence: CASSPRGGSSYEQYF.

At least ten counts were recorded for this clonotype. V usage is TRBV7-9 and J usage is TRBJ1-5; D might be TRBD1 (6 bases). Germline CDR1 and CDR2: SEHNR and FQNEAQ (reference sequence). The V end lost 5 bases, the J end lost 7 bases, and 15 bases lay between the germline ends. The CDR3 loop spans 14 amino acids. The CDR3 sequence is CASSLQGIGQPQHF. The CDR3 nucleotides read TGTGCCAGCAGCCTACAGGGCATCGGACAGCCCCAGCATTTT.

V gene TRBV5-1 combines with J gene TRBJ1-1; maybe TRBD1 (5 bases). The CDR3 is 18 amino acids. V was trimmed by 3 bases and J by 7 bases, leaving 28 bases between them. CDR1 and CDR2 (germline): SGHRS, YFSETQ. As DNA, the CDR3 is TGCGCCAGCAGCTCCATGCCGAAAGGGGCGACTTCTGTATTTGAAGCTTTCTTT. Amino acid sequence: CASSSMPKGATSVFEAFF.

This clonotype was seen a few times. The rearrangement uses TRBV20-1 and TRBJ2-2; TRBD1 aligns across 8 bases. Germline loops: CDR1 DFQATT, CDR2 SNEGSKA (reference sequence). Unmatched junction bases numbered 7, after V lost 4 bases and J lost 3 bases. The CDR3 length is 15 residues. The CDR3 region has the DNA TGCAGTGCTAAAGGGACAGGAAAAGACACCGGGGAGCTGTTTTTT. Translation: CSAKGTGKDTGELFF.

Ten or more counts support this clonotype. The CDR3 here is CASRYAQGGANEKLFF. The DNA for the CDR3 is TGTGCCAGCAGATATGCACAGGGGGGAGCTAATGAAAAACTGTTTTTT. The genes are TRBV5-5 and TRBJ1-4, with 8 nucleotides matching TRBD1. This CDR3 spans 16 amino acids. V shed 5 bases and J 3 bases; nucleotides not matched to a gene: 9. The germline gives CDR1 SGHKS, CDR2 YYEKEE (reference sequence).

At least ten counts were recorded for this clonotype. V is TRBV2 and J is TRBJ1-1; D uncertain. The CDR3 consists of 13 residues. The germline CDR1 and CDR2 sequences are SNHLY and FYNNEI. Deletions cut 3 bases from V and 4 bases from J, with 9 bases between. The CDR3 spells CASSEEGVTEAFF. The CDR3 nucleotides read TGTGCCAGCAGTGAGGAGGGAGTCACTGAAGCTTTCTTT.

This clonotype was found many times. This chain connects TRBV19 to TRBJ2-7; 8 bases are shared with TRBD1. Trimming cost V 5 bases and J 5 bases; bases outside gene matches: 11. The germline V gene encodes CDR1 LNHDA and CDR2 SQIVND (reference sequence). The CDR3 has 15 residues. The DNA for the CDR3 is TGTGCCAGTAGTCTTTCCACAGGGGGTCCCAACGAGCAGTACTTC. As protein: CASSLSTGGPNEQYF.

This clonotype appeared many times. The chain couples TRBV12-3 or TRBV12-4 to TRBJ1-1, with 12 nucleotides matching TRBD1. This CDR3 spans 16 amino acids. V shed 7 bases, J shed 5 bases, and the junction held 11 bases outside the gene matches. CDR3 residues: CASMPGDRGLRTEAFF. Here the CDR3 DNA reads TGTGCCAGCATGCCCGGGGACAGGGGGCTTCGGACTGAAGCTTTCTTT.

This clonotype was seen many times. The rearrangement uses TRBV10-3 and TRBJ2-7; 7 nucleotides line up with TRBD1. Per germline, CDR1 ENHRY and CDR2 SYGVKD. The CDR3 has 13 amino acids. V trimming: 4 bases; J trimming: 6 bases; junction bases outside the gene matches: 6. CDR3 DNA sequence: TGTGCCATCAGTGGACAGGGAAAAGGCGAGCAGTACTTC. This gives the protein CAISGQGKGEQYF.

This clonotype was observed many times. This chain joins TRBV20-1 and TRBJ2-1, with TRBD2 matching over 12 bases. The ends lost 6 bases at V and 3 bases at J; junction bases unmatched: 3. CDR3 length equals 14 residues. CDR1 is DFQATT and CDR2 is SNEGSKA in the germline V gene (reference sequence). The CDR3 is CSAMTSGGYNEQFF. CDR3 nucleotide sequence: TGCAGTGCAATGACTAGCGGGGGCTACAATGAGCAGTTCTTC.

This clonotype was counted at least ten times. The V gene is TRBV29-1, the J gene TRBJ1-2, with D hard to call. Germline V lookup: CDR1 SQVTM, CDR2 ANQGSEA. The CDR3 is made up of 15 amino acids. V shed 4 bases and J shed 3 bases, with 18 bases lying between them. The CDR3, as DNA: TGCAGCGTTGCCCTCAGGAAACTACCCGACTATGGCTACACCTTC. Its protein product is CSVALRKLPDYGYTF. The variable domain in full, completed from reference TRBV29-1 and TRBJ1-2, reads SAVISQKPSRDICQRGTSLTIQCQVDSQVTMMFWYRQQPGQSLTLIATANQGSEATYESGFVIDKFPISRPNLTFSTLTVSNMSPEDSSIYLCSVALRKLPDYGYTFGSGTRLTVV.

This clonotype has a count of ten or more. This chain joins TRBV2 and TRBJ2-7; D is undetermined. Germline CDR1 is SNHLY and CDR2 is FYNNEI. V lost 6 bases and J 1 base, leaving 7 bases between the germline ends. The length of the CDR3 is 12 residues. CDR3 loop: CASRVASYEQYF. The CDR3 DNA reads TGTGCCAGCAGGGTGGCTTCCTACGAGCAGTACTTC. Supplemented by reference TRBV2 and TRBJ2-7, the full variable domain reads EPEVTQTPSHQVTQMGQEVILRCVPISNHLYFYWYRQILGQKVEFLVSFYNNEISEKSEIFDDQFSVERPDGSNFTLKIRSTKLEDSAMYFCASRVASYEQYFGPGTRLTVT.

This clonotype showed up many times. The chain employs TRBV5-4 and TRBJ1-6, with 7 nucleotides matching TRBD1. Germline lookup yields CDR1 SGHNT and CDR2 YYREEE (reference sequence). Trimming removed 0 bases from V and 10 bases from J; junction bases left unmatched: 7. The CDR3 is 15 amino acids. The CDR3 region is CASSLGQGLRSPLHF. CDR3 nucleotide sequence: TGTGCCAGCAGCTTGGGACAGGGATTAAGGTCACCCCTCCACTTT.

This clonotype was detected ten times or more. CDR3 amino acids: CASSISGFIYNEQFF. CDR3 nucleotides: TGCGCCAGCAGCATTAGCGGGTTTATCTACAATGAGCAGTTCTTC. The chain employs TRBV5-1 and TRBJ2-1, with TRBD2 identical over 7 bases. Per germline, CDR1 SGHRS and CDR2 YFSETQ. The V gene end was trimmed by 4 bases and the J gene end by 3 bases; junction bases not matched to a gene: 7. The CDR3 sequence is 15 residues long.

This clonotype has at least ten counts. The V gene is TRBV27, the J gene TRBJ1-5; unclear D gene. V shed 5 bases and J shed 7 bases, with 12 bases lying between them. There are 13 residues in the CDR3. CDR1 is MNHEY, CDR2 SMNVEV, per germline (reference sequence). CDR3 coding DNA: TGTGCCAGCAGTCCCGTCGGCGGGCAGCCCCAGCATTTT. It translates to CASSPVGGQPQHF.

In this sample, this clonotype turned up many times. The chain uses TRBV5-1 and TRBJ1-4; 8 bases map to TRBD1. V gave up 4 bases and J gave up 0 bases; unmatched junction bases: 11. Germline V gene data show CDR1 as SGHRS and CDR2 as YFSETQ. This CDR3 has 18 residues. In DNA form, the CDR3 reads TGCGCCAGCAGCCCCTCAGGGACAGGTGTTGCAACTAATGAAAAACTGTTTTTT. It yields the protein CASSPSGTGVATNEKLFF.

This clonotype was observed at least ten times. This chain uses TRBV29-1 with TRBJ2-7, with 7 bases that match TRBD1. Germline-derived CDR1 and CDR2 are SQVTM and ANQGSEA. V gave up 4 bases and J gave up 4 bases; unmatched junction bases: 7. CDR3 size: 13 residues. The CDR3 here is CSVVGTDNYEQYF. The CDR3 region has the DNA TGCAGCGTTGTTGGGACAGACAATTACGAGCAGTACTTC.

The gene calls are TRBV6-5 and TRBJ2-3; 8 bases agree with TRBD2. The CDR3 has 16 amino acids. Germline CDR1 is MNHEY and CDR2 is SVGAGI. Trimming took 2 bases from V and 1 from J; bases not matched to a gene: 5. CDR3 in DNA: TGTGCCAGCAGTTACGGAACAGCGGGGGGCACAGATACGCAGTATTTT. Residues: CASSYGTAGGTDTQYF.

This clonotype came up many times. This sequence joins TRBV7-2 and TRBJ2-5; the match to TRBD1 covers 7 bases. CDR3 size: 13 residues. Trimming removed 6 bases from V and 3 bases from J; junction bases left unmatched: 4. The V gene's germline CDR1 is SGHTA and CDR2 FQGNSA. CDR3 sequence reads: CASSFGTEETQYF. In DNA, the CDR3 is TGTGCCAGCAGTTTTGGGACAGAAGAGACCCAGTACTTC.

At least ten counts were recorded for this clonotype. This chain connects TRBV5-1 to TRBJ1-2, with 7 bases matching TRBD1. The CDR3 is made up of 13 amino acids. From germline, CDR1 is SGHRS and CDR2 YFSETQ. V lost 4 bases, J lost 4 bases, and 4 bases stayed unmatched. The CDR3 DNA follows: TGCGCCAGCAGCCCGACAGGGATCTATGGCTACACCTTC. Protein product: CASSPTGIYGYTF.

This clonotype was detected many times. V and J are TRBV20-1 and TRBJ2-1; TRBD2 might be the D (5 bases). This CDR3 has 14 amino acids. Germline CDR1 reads DFQATT; CDR2 reads SNEGSKA (reference sequence). V gave up 3 bases and J gave up 2 bases, with 11 bases separating them. CDR3 nucleotides: TGCAGTGCTAGGACCGGGAATCCCTACAATGAGCAGTTCTTC. Protein product: CSARTGNPYNEQFF.